These T cell receptor beta chains were read from a single sample in a study of monozygotic twins with inflammatory bowel disease. No DNA is given; TCRdb re-called the 5' RACE reads and lists each CDR3 protein once. The specimen's table records around 99,000 distinct CDR3 sequences. Sequenced input: blood. These receptors all stem from a human donor with ulcerative colitis or Crohn's disease, or a healthy co-twin of an affected twin (not recorded which). The CDR3 runs from the conserved cysteine through the conserved F or W.

J gene,V gene,CDR3 protein
TRBJ2-1,TRBV4-3,CASSQLAAYNEQFF
TRBJ2-1,TRBV5-6,CASRYGQYQSYNEQFF
TRBJ1-4,TRBV6-1,CASSGGTNEKLFF
TRBJ2-5,TRBV7-2,CASSLESGTQYF
TRBJ2-1,TRBV4-1,CASSQPGLRAYNEQFF
TRBJ1-1,TRBV19,CASRGNMRTEAFF
TRBJ1-1,TRBV5-5,CASSFIATGGYTEAFF
TRBJ1-1,TRBV5-5,CASSLAVAAGSAFF
TRBJ1-1,TRBV2,CASTWDTEAFF
TRBJ1-2,TRBV6-1,CASSEAPWTGYGYTF
TRBJ2-7,TRBV28,CASSSGADTSGEQYF
TRBJ2-1,TRBV5-6,CASSLELAGASYNEQFF
TRBJ2-3,TRBV15,CASGISGTDTQYF
TRBJ2-3,TRBV12-3/TRBV12-4,CASSFRAASTDTQYF
TRBJ2-2,TRBV15,CATSRGQGETGELFF
TRBJ2-7,TRBV7-3,CASSLALTSLKQYF
TRBJ2-7,TRBV18,CASSPHAGEEQYF
TRBJ1-6,TRBV28,CAGAGGTTIGSPLHF
TRBJ1-1,TRBV7-9,CASTLGGRTEAFF
TRBJ2-7,TRBV7-8,CASSLAAGQGVHEQYF
TRBJ2-1,TRBV7-2,CASRNPSVNEQFF
TRBJ2-5,TRBV12-3/TRBV12-4,CASSRLRETQYF
TRBJ1-1,TRBV2,CATQGANTEAFF
TRBJ2-1,TRBV2,CASSDPYNEQFF
TRBJ1-2,TRBV5-6,CASRHRELNGYTF
TRBJ1-2,TRBV7-3,CASSPDGNYGYTF
TRBJ1-2,TRBV6-6,CASSYSARGHGYTF
TRBJ2-5,TRBV7-8,CASSLGRGGRETQYF
TRBJ1-6,TRBV20-1,CSAAGTEDNSPLHF